This entry concerns a single TCR beta chain. The antigen remains unidentified. This sample is part of a study of PD-1 blockade in classical Hodgkin lymphoma. Study outcomes and limitations: Complete responders matched newly diagnosed patients in baseline diversity. Healthy donors reportedly exceeded newly diagnosed patients in baseline TCR diversity. Individuals who commenced nivolumab within less than 1 year of ASCT were excluded.

TCRdb keeps only in-frame clones here, not all; method: immunoSEQ multiplex PCR. The sample records about 110,000 clones, about 88% being singletons. Brentuximab vedotin exposure varied among the patients, all of whom had relapsed after autologous stem cell transplantation. Trimming left V 3 bases short and J 4 bases short, with 19 bases between. The CDR3 extends over 18 amino acids. Per germline, CDR1 LGHNA and CDR2 YSLEER. The clonotype was recovered from a human donor with classical Hodgkin lymphoma. The rearrangement links TRBV4-3 to TRBJ1-6; possibly TRBD1 for D (6 bases). Sequencing used peripheral blood mononuclear cells (PBMCs), obtained before the second cycle of nivolumab. CDR3 nucleotide sequence: TGCGCCAGCAGCCACCAACCCGCTCGGGACACTTATAATTCACCCCTCCACTTT. Its translation is CASSHQPARDTYNSPLHF.